The TCR beta chain under discussion was sequenced for a study of technical replicates of blood from several donors. The CDR3 consists of 14 residues. Germline CDR1 is MGHRA and CDR2 is YSYEKL. The junction had 3 bases not matched to a gene; V was cut back by 2 bases and J by 7 bases. The protocol was immunoSEQ multiplex PCR, while the TCRdb copy is restricted to in-frame clones and leaves out a portion. This sample carries tens of thousands of clones, roughly 92% of them seen once, and the ten largest clones take more than 0.2%. The chain recombines TRBV4-1 with TRBJ1-2, with 11 bases aligning to TRBD1. The sample taken for sequencing was T cells isolated from PBMCs. The origin of this receptor is a human donor in good health. CDR3 sequence (DNA): TGCGCCAGCAGCCAAAAGGACAGGGGGCCTGGCTACACCTTC. This encodes CASSQKDRGPGYTF.